Following are 24 T cell receptor beta chains from one sample sequenced in a study of blood T cells in healthy people across ages (dated by TCRdb to 2013 to 2016). The protocol used for the library was 5' RACE. Sequencing took place on an Illumina HiSeq 2500. A second roughly 6 to 11 cycle PCR used a sample-barcoded 5' primer and a J-beta primer mix. Using fastp trimming at Q25 and MiXCR clonotype assembly, TCRdb reanalyzed the public sequencing data and kept in-frame beta chains. Each entry merges the rows of one CDR3 protein and shows their most common DNA and genes. This sample lists roughly 1,800,000 distinct CDR3 sequences; about 50% were detected once. The ten largest account for over 2% of the sample. The specimen sequenced was blood. These receptors all stem from a woman aged 40 to 55 in good health.

This clonotype was seen a handful of times. The V gene is TRBV11-2, the J gene TRBJ2-7; D remains ambiguous. The CDR3 is 17 residues long. Trimming left V 3 bases short and J 0 bases short, with 18 bases between. The germline V gene has CDR1 SGHAT and CDR2 FQNNGV. The CDR3 DNA reads as TGTGCCAGCAGCTTCGGACCAGAACCCTCGAGCTCCTACGAGCAGTACTTC. Encoded protein: CASSFGPEPSSSYEQYF.

This chain links TRBV9 with TRBJ2-3, with a weak D call TRBD2 (5 bases). CDR1 is SGDLS and CDR2 is YYNGEE in the germline V gene. The CDR3 has 14 residues. The germline V and J ends were trimmed by 3 bases and 6 bases, with 14 bases remaining between them. CDR3 protein: CASSADPQRDTQYF. DNA of the CDR3: TGTGCCAGCAGCGCAGATCCCCAGCGGGATACGCAGTATTTT.

The rearrangement links TRBV12-3 or TRBV12-4 to TRBJ1-5; 8 bases are shared with TRBD1. V shed 5 bases and J 4 bases; nucleotides not matched to a gene: 4. The CDR3 consists of 14 residues. The CDR3 DNA reads as TGTGCCAGCAGTCCGACAGGGGAGAATCAGCCCCAGCATTTT. It codes for CASSPTGENQPQHF.

This clonotype was seen many times. The germline gene is not matched at one end of the junction; a read error may be the cause. This sequence joins TRBV5-1 and TRBJ1-1; D uncertain. The CDR3 has 13 amino acids. Germline V gene data show CDR1 as SGHRS and CDR2 as YFSETQ. The CDR3 region has the DNA TGTGCCAGCAGCTTTCGGGGGAACACTGAAGCTTTCTTT. It is translated as CASSFRGNTEAFF. The variable domain in full, completed from reference TRBV5-1 and TRBJ1-1, reads KAGVTQTPRYLIKTRGQQVTLSCSPISGHRSVSWYQQTPGQGLQFLFEYFSETQRNKGNFPGRFSGRQFSNSRSEMNVSTLELGDSALYLCASSFRGNTEAFFGQGTRLTVV.

The chain employs TRBV6-1 and TRBJ2-5; 7 bases fit TRBD1. The CDR3 runs 15 residues. The V segment lost 0 bases and the J segment 3 bases; nucleotides outside the gene matches: 4. The germline V gene encodes CDR1 MNHNS and CDR2 SASEGT. As DNA, the CDR3 is TGTGCCAGCAGTGAAGCAGGGGGCTGGGAAGAGACCCAGTACTTC. Its translation is CASSEAGGWEETQYF.

This clonotype was counted at least ten times. Here the CDR3 DNA reads TGCAGCGTTGAAGATCCACAGCACCTTATGTATGAGCAGTTCTTC. Translated, it gives CSVEDPQHLMYEQFF. The rearrangement links TRBV29-1 to TRBJ2-1; D call uncertain. CDR1 is SQVTM, CDR2 ANQGSEA, per germline. This CDR3 comprises 15 residues. Between the trimmed V and J ends, which lost 0 bases and 8 bases, there was a span of 17 bases.

CDR3 residues: CASSPTLDRLNEAFF. The CDR3 bases are TGTGCCAGCAGCCCGACACTGGACCGACTAAATGAAGCTTTCTTT. The J gene is TRBJ1-1, the V gene TRBV7-9, with D unresolved. There are 15 residues in the CDR3. The germline V gene encodes CDR1 SEHNR and CDR2 FQNEAQ (reference sequence). V lost 5 bases and J lost 7, with 20 bases in between.

V gene TRBV7-8 combines with J gene TRBJ1-5; D uncertain. CDR3 length: 15 amino acids. Trimming left V 1 base short and J 0 bases short, with 7 bases between. CDR1 SGHVS and CDR2 FQNEAQ come from the germline V gene. The CDR3, as DNA: TGTGCCAGCAGCTTAGTTCATCATAGCAATCAGCCCCAGCATTTT. This gives the protein CASSLVHHSNQPQHF.

This chain's CDR3 is CASSYFVEGQYF. The CDR3 DNA is TGTGCCAGCAGTTACTTCGTGGAGGGGCAGTACTTC. V and J are TRBV6-6 and TRBJ2-7; tentatively, D is TRBD2 (6 bases). The CDR3 extends over 12 amino acids. Germline-derived CDR1 and CDR2 are MNHNY and SVGAGI (reference sequence). V gave up 1 base and J gave up 9 bases, with 10 bases separating them.

This chain connects TRBV6-6 to TRBJ1-5; D is undetermined. The germline gives CDR1 MNHNY, CDR2 SVGAGI (reference sequence). The CDR3 covers 16 residues. The V gene lost 1 base and the J gene lost 6 bases, with 16 bases spanning the gap. In DNA form, the CDR3 reads TGTGCCAGCAGTTACTGGGCAGGCGCGGAGGGTCAGCCCCAGCATTTT. This codes for CASSYWAGAEGQPQHF.

This chain connects TRBV7-9 to TRBJ2-1; 9 bases line up with TRBD1. The CDR3 totals 14 residues. The junction had 6 bases not matched to a gene; V was cut back by 8 bases and J by 4 bases. In germline, CDR1 is SEHNR, CDR2 FQNEAQ (reference sequence). CDR3 region: CASPSGQGYNEQFF. The CDR3, as DNA: TGTGCCAGCCCCTCGGGACAGGGATACAATGAGCAGTTCTTC.

The V and J genes are TRBV6-2 or TRBV6-3 and TRBJ1-2, with 8 bases matching TRBD1. Trimming took 2 bases from V and 4 from J; bases not matched to a gene: 9. There are 16 residues in the CDR3. Germline V gene sequence: CDR1 MNHEY, CDR2 SVGEGT. CDR3 residues: CASSYGRGLRAYGYTF. Here the CDR3 DNA reads TGTGCCAGCAGTTACGGCAGGGGGCTTCGGGCCTATGGCTACACCTTC.

This clonotype was counted only a few times. This rearrangement joins TRBV7-9 to TRBJ2-7; D may correspond to TRBD1 or TRBD2 (6 bases each). The DNA end lines up better with TRBJ2-5; the J call may be wrong. The CDR3 runs 13 residues. Germline CDR1 SEHNR, CDR2 FQNEAQ (reference sequence). The CDR3 DNA is TGTGCCAGCAGCCCGGGGGCATCAGAGACCCAGTACTTC. Encoded protein: CASSPGASETQYF.

This clonotype was counted a few times. The chain has TRBV4-2 and TRBJ2-5, with TRBD1 identical over 7 bases. The CDR3 sequence is 14 residues long. Germline CDR1 and CDR2: LGHNA and YNFKEQ. Trimming at V came to 3 bases and at J to 7 bases, leaving 8 bases not matched to a gene. The CDR3 DNA is TGTGCCAGCAGCCAGGACGACAGGGTGGGGACCCAGTACTTC. It yields the protein CASSQDDRVGTQYF.

This sequence joins TRBV15 and TRBJ2-1; 12 bases line up with TRBD2. V was pared by 3 bases and J by 5 bases, with 8 bases of the junction left unmatched. Germline V gives CDR1 LNHNV, CDR2 YYDKDF (reference sequence). CDR3 length equals 17 residues. Here the CDR3 reads CATSRRGLAGFHNEQFF. For the CDR3, the DNA is TGTGCCACCAGCAGGCGGGGACTAGCGGGTTTTCACAATGAGCAGTTCTTC.

The chain uses TRBV7-2 and TRBJ2-3; TRBD1 matches 7 bases. CDR1 and CDR2 (germline): SGHTA, FQGNSA. The CDR3 extends over 17 amino acids. J lost 0 bases, V lost 5 bases, and 11 bases had no gene match. The DNA of the CDR3 is TGTGCCAGCAGCAAAACCAGGGGGAATCCTAGCACAGATACGCAGTATTTT. Its translation is CASSKTRGNPSTDTQYF.

The V gene is TRBV9, the J gene TRBJ2-1, with D perhaps TRBD1 (6 bases). CDR3 length equals 13 residues. The V and J ends lost 3 bases and 10 bases respectively, with 14 bases between them. Germline CDR1 SGDLS, CDR2 YYNGEE. CDR3 sequence: CASSGTTGQEQFF. The CDR3 DNA reads as TGTGCCAGCAGCGGAACGACAGGACAGGAGCAGTTCTTC.

The chain links TRBV3-1 to TRBJ2-5, with 7 bases lining up with TRBD2. Germline V gene data show CDR1 as LGHDT and CDR2 as YNNKEL (reference sequence). V dropped 3 bases and J dropped 2; count of bases not matched to a gene: 6. The CDR3 sequence is 15 residues long. CDR3 sequence: CASSHPAGLQETQYF. Here the CDR3 DNA reads TGTGCCAGCAGCCATCCAGCGGGGCTGCAAGAGACCCAGTACTTC.

The J gene is TRBJ1-4, the V gene TRBV9, with D possibly TRBD1 on 6 matching bases. V was cut by 2 bases and J by 8 bases, with 13 bases left in between. The CDR3 extends over 14 amino acids. Germline values: CDR1 SGDLS, CDR2 YYNGEE. For the CDR3, the DNA is TGTGCCAGCAGCGTCGCTGGGGGCAGAGAAAAACTGTTTTTT. The encoded protein is CASSVAGGREKLFF.

This clonotype occurred a few times. Here the CDR3 DNA reads TGTGCCAGCAGCCAACAACAGGACCCACAGGTGGGTCAGCCCCAGCATTTT. Its protein is CASSQQQDPQVGQPQHF. The chain joins TRBV7-4 to TRBJ1-5; a weak D match, TRBD1 (5 bases). Deletions cut 5 bases from V and 6 bases from J, with 23 bases between. The CDR3 is made up of 17 amino acids. Looked up from germline, CDR1 is SGHVT and CDR2 is SQSDAQ. Using reference TRBV7-4 and TRBJ1-5 for the parts outside the CDR3, the full variable domain is GAGVSQSPRYKVAKRGRDVALRCDSISGHVTLYWYRQTLGQGSEVLTYSQSDAQRDKSGRPSGRFSAERPERSVSTLKIQRTEQGDSAVYLCASSQQQDPQVGQPQHFGDGTRLSIL.

This clonotype was seen more than once but under ten times. This sequence joins TRBV20-1 and TRBJ1-1; D gene uncertain. CDR3 size: 14 residues. Trimming cost V 1 base and J 1 base, with 10 bases left between them. Germline V CDR1 and CDR2: DFQATT, SNEGSKA (reference sequence). The CDR3 coding sequence is TGCAGTGCTAGAGTTGCAGGAGCGAACACTGAAGCTTTCTTT. Translated, it gives CSARVAGANTEAFF.

Regarding this clonotype: A read error is possible here, since a much larger clone lies one base away. The chain has TRBV5-5 and TRBJ2-5; a possible D gene is TRBD1 (5 bases). The better agreement between TRBJ2-7 and the DNA end casts doubt on the J call. The CDR3 has 15 residues. In germline, CDR1 is SGHKS, CDR2 YYEKEE (reference sequence). The CDR3 spells CASSLGTRLAYEQYF. CDR3 DNA sequence: TGTGCCAGCAGCTTGGGGACAAGGTTAGCCTACGAGCAGTACTTC.

CDR3 amino acids: CASSSLGQVGYEQYF. CDR3 nucleotide sequence: TGTGCCAGCAGCTCGTTGGGACAGGTAGGCTACGAGCAGTACTTC. The chain uses TRBV5-6 and TRBJ2-7; 8 bases agree with TRBD1. Unmatched junction bases numbered 8, after V lost 3 bases and J lost 3 bases. CDR3 length: 15 residues. Germline CDR1 is SGHDT and CDR2 is YYEEEE.

This clonotype has only one observation. This rearrangement joins TRBV10-3 to TRBJ1-2, with D perhaps TRBD1 (6 bases). V was shortened by 6 bases and J by 1 base, with 9 bases between the two germline ends. This CDR3 has 13 amino acids. In germline, CDR1 is ENHRY, CDR2 SYGVKD. The CDR3 region is CAIRDSNNYGYTF. The CDR3 DNA sequence: TGTGCCATCAGGGACAGCAATAACTATGGCTACACCTTC.